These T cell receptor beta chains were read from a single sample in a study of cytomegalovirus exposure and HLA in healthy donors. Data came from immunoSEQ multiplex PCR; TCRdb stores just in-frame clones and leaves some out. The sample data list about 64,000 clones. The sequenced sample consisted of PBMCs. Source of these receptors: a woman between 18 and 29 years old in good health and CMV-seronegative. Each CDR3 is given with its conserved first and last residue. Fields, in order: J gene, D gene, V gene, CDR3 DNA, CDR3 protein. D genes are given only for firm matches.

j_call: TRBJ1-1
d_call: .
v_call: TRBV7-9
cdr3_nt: TGTGCCAGCAGCTTAGCAGCTCCGGGGGCTTTCTTT
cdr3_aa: CASSLAAPGAFF

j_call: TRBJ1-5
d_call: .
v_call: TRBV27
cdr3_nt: TGTGCCAGCAGTGATCTGAGGGTCCGTCAGCCCCAGCATTTT
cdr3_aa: CASSDLRVRQPQHF

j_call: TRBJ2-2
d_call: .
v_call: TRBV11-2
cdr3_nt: TGTGCCACTCCACCCCCCTATTCTTGGGGGCCGAACACCGGGGAGCTGTTTTTT
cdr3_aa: CATPPPYSWGPNTGELFF

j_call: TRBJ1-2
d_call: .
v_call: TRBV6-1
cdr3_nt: TGTGCCAGCAGCCGGGCGGGAAACTATGGCTACACCTTC
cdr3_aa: CASSRAGNYGYTF

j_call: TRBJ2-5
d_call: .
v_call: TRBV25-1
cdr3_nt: TGTGCCAGTCACGAAACGACAGGACCTCAAGAGACCCAGTACTTC
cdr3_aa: CASHETTGPQETQYF

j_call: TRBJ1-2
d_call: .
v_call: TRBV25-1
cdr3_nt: TGTGCCAGCAGAGGGGGGGCCGACCTGGGGAGCTACACCTTC
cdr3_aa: CASRGGADLGSYTF

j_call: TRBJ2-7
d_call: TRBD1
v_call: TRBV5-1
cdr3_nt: TGCGCCAGCAGCTTGGGGGGACAGGGGGCGGACGAGCAGTACTTC
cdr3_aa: CASSLGGQGADEQYF

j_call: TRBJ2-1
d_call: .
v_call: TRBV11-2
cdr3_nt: TGTGCCAGCAGCTCCCACAGGGATACTACCAGCTCCTACAATGAGCAGTTCTTC
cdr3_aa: CASSSHRDTTSSYNEQFF

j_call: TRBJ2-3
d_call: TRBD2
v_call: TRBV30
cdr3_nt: TGTGCCTGGAGTAGGGCGGGAGGGACCGATACGCAGTATTTT
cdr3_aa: CAWSRAGGTDTQYF

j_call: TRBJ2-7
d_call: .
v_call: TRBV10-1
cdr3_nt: TGCGCCAGCAGTCGGGGTTACGAGCAGTACTTC
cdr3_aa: CASSRGYEQYF

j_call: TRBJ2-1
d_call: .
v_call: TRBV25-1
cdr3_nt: TGTGCCAGCACCTGGGGAGGGGGAAAAGGGGGCAATGAGCAGTTCTTC
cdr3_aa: CASTWGGGKGGNEQFF

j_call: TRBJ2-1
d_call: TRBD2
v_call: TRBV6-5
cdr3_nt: TGTGCCAGCAGTTATCGACTAGCGGGAGGGGTTGAGCAGTTCTTC
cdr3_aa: CASSYRLAGGVEQFF

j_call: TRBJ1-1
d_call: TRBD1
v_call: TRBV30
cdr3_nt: TGTGCCTGGGACCAGACAGGGATGGGGACTGAAGATTTCTTT
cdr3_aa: CAWDQTGMGTEDFF

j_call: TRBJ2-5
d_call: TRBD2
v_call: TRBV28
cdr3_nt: TGTGCCAGCAGTCCCCCCCGCGGGAGCGGAGAGACCCAGTACTTC
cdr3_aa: CASSPPRGSGETQYF

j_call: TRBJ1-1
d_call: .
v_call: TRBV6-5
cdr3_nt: TGTGCCAGCATCTCAGAGGGAACCTCAGAAGCTTTCTTT
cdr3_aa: CASISEGTSEAFF

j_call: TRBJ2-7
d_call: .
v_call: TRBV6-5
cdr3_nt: TGTGCCAGCAAGATCGGGTCTCAAGTCCCCCACGAGCAGTACTTC
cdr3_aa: CASKIGSQVPHEQYF

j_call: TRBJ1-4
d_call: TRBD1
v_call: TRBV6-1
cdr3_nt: TGTGCCAGCAGTGATGGGGGACAGGGGGGGGAAAAACTGTTTTTT
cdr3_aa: CASSDGGQGGEKLFF

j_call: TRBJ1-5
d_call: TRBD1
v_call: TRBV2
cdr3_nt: TGTGCCAGCAGTGTGGGACAGGGCAATCAGCCCCAGCATTTT
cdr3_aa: CASSVGQGNQPQHF

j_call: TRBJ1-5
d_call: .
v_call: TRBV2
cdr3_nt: TGTGCCAGCAGTGAAGGGGGTAGGGGTCAGCCCCAGCATTTT
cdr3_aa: CASSEGGRGQPQHF

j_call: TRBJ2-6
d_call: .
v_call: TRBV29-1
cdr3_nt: TGCAGCGTTGGGGCAGCTGGGGCCAACGTCCTGACTTTC
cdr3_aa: CSVGAAGANVLTF

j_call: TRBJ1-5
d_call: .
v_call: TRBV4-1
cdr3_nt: TGCGCCAGCAGCCAAGTGCGGGGGTTCAGGGTTGGCAATCAGCCCCAGCATTTT
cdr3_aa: CASSQVRGFRVGNQPQHF

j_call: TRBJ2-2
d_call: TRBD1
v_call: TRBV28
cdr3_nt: TGTGCCAGCGGGACAGGTTCCCCTAGGACCGGGGAGCTGTTTTTT
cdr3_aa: CASGTGSPRTGELFF

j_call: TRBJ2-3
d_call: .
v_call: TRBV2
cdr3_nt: TGTGCCAGCAGTGGGACTACATACAGCACAGATACGCAGTATTTT
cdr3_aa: CASSGTTYSTDTQYF

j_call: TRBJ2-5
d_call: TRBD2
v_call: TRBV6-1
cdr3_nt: TGTGCCAGCAGTGAATGGAGCGGGACCCAAGAGACCCAGTACTTC
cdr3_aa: CASSEWSGTQETQYF

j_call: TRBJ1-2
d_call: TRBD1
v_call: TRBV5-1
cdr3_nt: TGCGCCAGCAGCTCGACAGGGATGGAGGGCTACACCTTC
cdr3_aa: CASSSTGMEGYTF

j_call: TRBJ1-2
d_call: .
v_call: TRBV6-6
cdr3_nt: TGTGCCAGCAGACCCCGGACAGTCGGAATCTATGGCTACACCTTC
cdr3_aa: CASRPRTVGIYGYTF

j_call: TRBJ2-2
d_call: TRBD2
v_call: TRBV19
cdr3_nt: TGTGCCAGTACCCCGTCAGCGGGATGGACCGGGGAGCTGTTTTTT
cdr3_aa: CASTPSAGWTGELFF

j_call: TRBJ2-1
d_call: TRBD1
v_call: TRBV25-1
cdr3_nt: TGTGCCAGCAGTGAAGGACAGGGCTCCGACAATGAGCAGTTCTTC
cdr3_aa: CASSEGQGSDNEQFF

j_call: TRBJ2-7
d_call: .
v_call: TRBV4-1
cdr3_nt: TGCGCCAGCAGCCAAGAGGGCAAGGGCGGGGAGCAGTACTTC
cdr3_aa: CASSQEGKGGEQYF

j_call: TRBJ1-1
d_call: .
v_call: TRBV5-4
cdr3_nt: TGTGCCAGCAGCTTGGGAGAGCAGGGGCTCACTGAAGCTTTCTTT
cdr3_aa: CASSLGEQGLTEAFF

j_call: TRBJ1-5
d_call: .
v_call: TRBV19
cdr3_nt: TGTGCCAGTACGCGACAGAGCAATCAGCCCCAGCATTTT
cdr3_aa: CASTRQSNQPQHF

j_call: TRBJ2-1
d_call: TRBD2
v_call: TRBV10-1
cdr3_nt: TGCGCCAGCAGTGATCAGCGGGCGGGAGTACGGAATGAGCAGTTCTTC
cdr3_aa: CASSDQRAGVRNEQFF

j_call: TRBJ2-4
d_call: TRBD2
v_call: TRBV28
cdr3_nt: TGTGCCAGCAGTCAACCACTAGCGGGAATCCGGAACATTCAGTACTTC
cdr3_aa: CASSQPLAGIRNIQYF

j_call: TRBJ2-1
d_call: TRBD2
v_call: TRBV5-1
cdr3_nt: TGCGCCAGCAGCTTGATCGGGACTAGCGGGGGTATAGATGAGCAGTTCTTC
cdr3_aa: CASSLIGTSGGIDEQFF

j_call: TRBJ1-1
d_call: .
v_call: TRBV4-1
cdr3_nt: TGCGCCAGCAGCCAAGATTCCGGCGGATCCATGAACACTGAAGCTTTCTTT
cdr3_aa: CASSQDSGGSMNTEAFF

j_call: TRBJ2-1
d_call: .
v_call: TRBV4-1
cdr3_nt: TGCGCCAGCAGCCAAGATTTTGCCGCTCGAACCGGTCTGTTCTTC
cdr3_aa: CASSQDFAARTGLFF

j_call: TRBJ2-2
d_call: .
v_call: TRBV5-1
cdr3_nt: TGCGCCAGCAGCGTATCGGTGTGCCCGGTTTGCGGGGAGAACACCGGGGAGCTGTTTTTT
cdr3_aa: CASSVSVCPVCGENTGELFF

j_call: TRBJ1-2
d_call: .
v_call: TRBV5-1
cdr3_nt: TGCGCCAGCAGCCCGGGGGAGGGGTCTTATGGCTACACCTTC
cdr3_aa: CASSPGEGSYGYTF

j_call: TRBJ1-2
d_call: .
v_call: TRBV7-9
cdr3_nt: TGTGCCAGCAGCTTAGGGACACACTATGGCTACACCTTC
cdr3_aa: CASSLGTHYGYTF

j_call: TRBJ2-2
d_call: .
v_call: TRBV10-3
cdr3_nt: TGTGCCATCAGGCCCCTGACAGGCACCGGGGAGCTGTTTTTT
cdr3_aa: CAIRPLTGTGELFF

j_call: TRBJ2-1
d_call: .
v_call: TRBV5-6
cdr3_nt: TGTGCCAGCAGCCTCGCCGGGAACAATGAGCAGTTCTTC
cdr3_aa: CASSLAGNNEQFF

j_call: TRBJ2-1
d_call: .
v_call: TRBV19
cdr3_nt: TGTGCCAGTAGTCTCTCCTACAATGAGCAGTTCTTC
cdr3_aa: CASSLSYNEQFF